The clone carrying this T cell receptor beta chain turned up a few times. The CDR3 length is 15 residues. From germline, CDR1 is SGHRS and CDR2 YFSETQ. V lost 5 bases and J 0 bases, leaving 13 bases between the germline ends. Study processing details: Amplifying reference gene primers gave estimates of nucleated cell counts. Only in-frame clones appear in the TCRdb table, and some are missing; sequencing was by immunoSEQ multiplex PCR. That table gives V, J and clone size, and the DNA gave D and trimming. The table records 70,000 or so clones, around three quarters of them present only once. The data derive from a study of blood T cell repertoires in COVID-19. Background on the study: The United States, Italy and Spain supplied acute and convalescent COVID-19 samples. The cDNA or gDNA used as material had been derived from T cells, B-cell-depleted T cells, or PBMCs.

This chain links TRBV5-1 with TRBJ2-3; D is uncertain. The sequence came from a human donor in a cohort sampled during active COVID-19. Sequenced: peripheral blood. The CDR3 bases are TGCGCCAGCAGGCTCGAGGTCCCCAGCACAGATACGCAGTATTTT. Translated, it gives CASRLEVPSTDTQYF.